This T cell receptor (beta chain) was sequenced during a study of blood T cell repertoires in COVID-19. Study-level background: From T cells, B-cell-depleted T cells, or PBMCs came the material, which was cDNA or gDNA.

The germline gives CDR1 SGHTA, CDR2 FQGNSA. This CDR3 is built from 14 residues. The V end lost 4 bases, the J end lost 1 base, and 10 bases lay between the germline ends. Sequenced by immunoSEQ multiplex PCR; TCRdb stores in-frame clones only, minus some. The sample carries fewer than 200,000 clones, about 89% recorded once. The rearrangement links TRBV7-2 to TRBJ1-1; the D gene is possibly TRBD1 (5 bases). The source of this sequence is a middle-aged man with active or convalescent COVID-19. What was sequenced was peripheral blood. CDR3 bases: TGTGCCAGCAGCTCCACCGGGGGGAACACTGAAGCTTTCTTT. Translating gives CASSSTGGNTEAFF. Based on the CDR3 plus reference TRBV7-2 and TRBJ1-1, the full variable domain is GAGVSQSPSNKVTEKGKDVELRCDPISGHTALYWYRQSLGQGLEFLIYFQGNSAPDKSGLPSDRFSAERTGGSVSTLTIQRTQQEDSAVYLCASSSTGGNTEAFFGQGTRLTVV.